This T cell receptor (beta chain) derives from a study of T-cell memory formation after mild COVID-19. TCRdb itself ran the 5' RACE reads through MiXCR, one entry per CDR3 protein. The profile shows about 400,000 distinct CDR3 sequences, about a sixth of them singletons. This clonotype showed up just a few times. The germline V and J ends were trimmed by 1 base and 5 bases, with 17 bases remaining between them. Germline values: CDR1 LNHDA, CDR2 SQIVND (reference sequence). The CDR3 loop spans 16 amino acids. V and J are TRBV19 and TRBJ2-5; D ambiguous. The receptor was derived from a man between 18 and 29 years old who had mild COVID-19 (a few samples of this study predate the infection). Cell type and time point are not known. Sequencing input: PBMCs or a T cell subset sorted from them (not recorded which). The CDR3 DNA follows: TGTGCCAGTAGTATAGGCCATGTGGGCCCTCGGGAGACCCAGTACTTC. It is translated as CASSIGHVGPRETQYF.